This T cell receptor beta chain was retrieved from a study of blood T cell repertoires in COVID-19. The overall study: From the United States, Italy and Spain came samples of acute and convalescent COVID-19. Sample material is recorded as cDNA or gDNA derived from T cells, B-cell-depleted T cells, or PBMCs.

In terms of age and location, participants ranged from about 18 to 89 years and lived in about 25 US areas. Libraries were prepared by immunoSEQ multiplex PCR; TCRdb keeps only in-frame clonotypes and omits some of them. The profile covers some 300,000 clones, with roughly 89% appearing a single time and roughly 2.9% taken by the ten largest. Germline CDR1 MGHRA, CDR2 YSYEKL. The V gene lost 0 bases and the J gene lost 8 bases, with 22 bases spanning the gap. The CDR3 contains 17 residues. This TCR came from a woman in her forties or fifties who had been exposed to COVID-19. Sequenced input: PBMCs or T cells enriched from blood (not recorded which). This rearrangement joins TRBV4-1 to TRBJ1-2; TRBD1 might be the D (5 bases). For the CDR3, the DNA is TGCGCCAGCAGCCAAGAGATCCCCGGGACTCAAGGTGGAGGCTACACCTTC. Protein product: CASSQEIPGTQGGGYTF.